Below are 2 T cell receptor beta chains sequenced from a single sample in a study of vaccination and CD4 T cells after COVID-19. No antigen has been identified for these receptors. The study sequenced cultured CD4+ T cell DNA using the Oncomine TCR Beta short-read assay. TCRdb reanalysed the PCR reads using MiXCR and keeps one entry per CDR3 protein. Of fewer than 20,000 distinct CDR3 sequences listed, about 42% are singletons. Regarding treatment: approximately 9-day PBMC culture with coronavirus spike peptide pools or control peptides (ViraFEST assay). The starting material was CD4+ T cells from blood, cultured in vitro, obtained before SARS-CoV-2 vaccination. The receptors come from a human donor who received a COVID-19 vaccine.

This clonotype was recorded a few times. The chain is built from TRBV20-1 and TRBJ2-3, with D possibly TRBD2 on 5 matching bases. CDR3 length: 16 amino acids. CDR1 is DFQATT, CDR2 SNEGSKA, per germline (reference sequence). Deletions cut 3 bases from V and 0 bases from J, with 16 bases between. The CDR3 loop is CSARRKRTTSTDTQYF. Here the CDR3 DNA reads TGCAGTGCTAGGCGAAAGCGGACGACTAGCACAGATACGCAGTATTTT.

The CDR3: CASSPRGAGQPQHF. The CDR3 region has the DNA TGTGCCAGCTCACCACGGGGGGCTGGACAGCCCCAGCATTTT. This rearrangement joins TRBV18 to TRBJ1-5; the D gene is possibly TRBD1 (6 bases). CDR3 length: 14 amino acids. The germline gives CDR1 KGHSH, CDR2 LQKENI. The ends were cut back, 1 base at V and 7 bases at J, with 11 bases in the middle.